The next 5 T cell receptor beta chains were all read from a single sample in a study of cytomegalovirus exposure and HLA in healthy donors. Data came from immunoSEQ multiplex PCR; TCRdb stores just in-frame clones and leaves some out. This sample carries around 70,000 clones, about 95% of them seen once, and the ten largest clones take roughly 0.6%. Sequenced sample: PBMCs. These receptors originate from a woman between 18 and 29 years old in good health and CMV-seronegative.

The chain is built from TRBV5-6 and TRBJ1-1; TRBD1 is a possible D gene (6 bases). Germline V lookup: CDR1 SGHDT, CDR2 YYEEEE. With 4 bases removed from V and 0 bases from J, the gap between germline ends came to 16 bases. The CDR3 consists of 16 residues. The CDR3 here is CASSLEGGLMNTEAFF. CDR3 bases: TGTGCCAGCAGCCTCGAGGGGGGACTAATGAACACTGAAGCTTTCTTT.

The chain combines TRBV7-9 with TRBJ2-1; the match to TRBD1 covers 8 bases. The CDR3 is 17 amino acids. With 5 bases clipped from V and 9 bases from J, the junction kept 18 bases outside the gene matches. The germline V gene has CDR1 SEHNR and CDR2 FQNEAQ (reference sequence). The CDR3 region is CASSADRSGGQAFEQFF. The CDR3 DNA follows: TGTGCCAGCAGCGCGGACCGGAGTGGGGGACAGGCATTTGAGCAGTTCTTC.

This clone showed up just once. The chain is built from TRBV18 and TRBJ2-5, with 9 bases fitting TRBD1. The assigned J gene may be wrong: the sequence end matches TRBJ2-7 better. Germline V lookup: CDR1 KGHSH, CDR2 LQKENI. The CDR3 sequence is 14 residues long. The CDR3 sequence: CASSPGTGTYEQYF. In DNA form, the CDR3 reads TGTGCCAGCTCACCCGGGACAGGGACCTACGAGCAGTACTTC.

The V and J genes are TRBV15 and TRBJ2-7, with a tentative D call TRBD1 (5 bases). The germline V gene has CDR1 LNHNV and CDR2 YYDKDF (reference sequence). This CDR3 is built from 15 residues. Trimming removed 0 bases from V and 3 bases from J, with 12 bases in between. This CDR3 reads CATSRDKDNFYEQYF. The CDR3 DNA reads as TGTGCCACCAGCAGAGATAAGGACAATTTCTACGAGCAGTACTTC.

This rearrangement joins TRBV7-9 to TRBJ1-2; weak D call: TRBD1 (6 bases). This CDR3 is built from 17 residues. V was clipped by 3 bases and J by 8 bases, with 25 bases between them. Germline V lookup: CDR1 SEHNR, CDR2 FQNEAQ (reference sequence). The chain's CDR3 is CASSFAGGGPGGFGYTF. The DNA for the CDR3 is TGTGCCAGCAGCTTTGCCGGAGGCGGGCCTGGGGGCTTCGGCTACACCTTC.